Below are 32 T cell receptor beta chains sequenced from a single sample in a study of shared clonotypes between healthy human individuals. Naive CD8 populations comprised CD45RO-negative cells positively selected for CCR7, excluding terminally differentiated effector memory CD45RA+ cells. Assay: immunoSEQ multiplex PCR; the TCRdb copy retains only in-frame clones and omits some. The sample gives 550,000 to 750,000 clones, 92% of which show up once; 24% is in the top ten. The source material was naive CD8+ T cells sorted from blood. Every receptor here comes from a man aged 25-45 years in good health.

The rearrangement uses TRBV7-3 and TRBJ2-2; possible D gene TRBD1, 5 bases. Trimming cost V 5 bases and J 4 bases, with 8 bases left between them. Germline V gives CDR1 SGHTA, CDR2 FQGTGA. The CDR3 covers 13 residues. The CDR3 region is CASSLDSTGELFF. The CDR3 DNA sequence: TGTGCCAGCAGCCTCGACAGCACCGGGGAGCTGTTTTTT.

The chain couples TRBV2 to TRBJ2-7; tentatively, D is TRBD1 or TRBD2 (5 bases each). V was shortened by 10 bases and J by 2 bases, with 15 bases between the two germline ends. The CDR3 consists of 13 residues. CDR1 is SNHLY and CDR2 is FYNNEI in the germline V gene. The CDR3 DNA sequence: TGTGCCACCTCGTCCGGGGCCGCCTACGAGCAGTACTTC. Translated: CATSSGAAYEQYF. Using reference TRBV2 and TRBJ2-7 for the parts outside the CDR3, the full variable domain is EPEVTQTPSHQVTQMGQEVILRCVPISNHLYFYWYRQILGQKVEFLVSFYNNEISEKSEIFDDQFSVERPDGSNFTLKIRSTKLEDSAMYFCATSSGAAYEQYFGPGTRLTVT.

The chain is built from TRBV7-8 and TRBJ1-5, with 7 bases aligning to TRBD1. V gave up 0 bases and J gave up 0 bases; unmatched junction bases: 11. Germline V gene data show CDR1 as SGHVS and CDR2 as FQNEAQ. The CDR3 is made up of 19 amino acids. The CDR3 sequence: CASSLAGTVISYSNQPQHF. CDR3 in DNA: TGTGCCAGCAGCTTAGCCGGGACAGTGATTAGTTATAGCAATCAGCCCCAGCATTTT.

The count of this clone is one. The rearrangement uses TRBV25-1 and TRBJ1-5; D remains ambiguous. Trimming removed 8 bases from V and 0 bases from J, with 14 bases in between. The germline CDR1 and CDR2 sequences are MGHDK and SYGVNS. This CDR3 comprises 15 residues. CDR3 protein: CASSPDGHSNQPQHF. The DNA for the CDR3 is TGTGCCAGCTCTCCAGACGGCCATAGCAATCAGCCCCAGCATTTT.

This chain uses TRBV5-6 with TRBJ1-5, with 7 bases that match TRBD1. There are 14 residues in the CDR3. Germline V gene sequence: CDR1 SGHDT, CDR2 YYEEEE. V was clipped by 4 bases and J by 5 bases; unmatched bases: 6. The CDR3 region has the DNA TGTGCCAGCAGCACATGGACAGGATATCAGCCCCAGCATTTT. This encodes CASSTWTGYQPQHF.

The chain is built from TRBV5-4 and TRBJ2-2; no definite D call. This CDR3 is built from 14 residues. Germline CDR1 is SGHNT and CDR2 is YYREEE (reference sequence). The germline V and J ends were trimmed by 9 bases and 0 bases, with 12 bases remaining between them. The DNA for the CDR3 is TGTGCCACCACGACAATCTCGAACACCGGGGAGCTGTTTTTT. Encoded protein: CATTTISNTGELFF.

This chain joins TRBV7-9 and TRBJ2-1; the match to TRBD2 covers 11 bases. Germline lookup yields CDR1 SEHNR and CDR2 FQNEAQ (reference sequence). This CDR3 is 16 amino acids long. The junction had 7 bases not matched to a gene; V was cut back by 5 bases and J by 4 bases. This CDR3 is CASSQPGTSGYNEQFF. The DNA for the CDR3 is TGTGCCAGCAGCCAACCCGGGACTAGCGGATACAATGAGCAGTTCTTC.

The CDR3 protein is CASSLVNEQYF. The CDR3 region has the DNA TGTGCCAGCAGCTTAGTAAACGAGCAGTACTTC. V is TRBV7-9 and J is TRBJ2-7; D is uncertain. Deletions cut 1 base from V and 5 bases from J, with 3 bases between. The CDR3 is 11 amino acids. Germline values: CDR1 SEHNR, CDR2 FQNEAQ (reference sequence).

V and J are TRBV6-6 and TRBJ2-2; D not resolved. The CDR3 has 16 residues. The germline gives CDR1 MNHNY, CDR2 SVGAGI (reference sequence). V lost 5 bases and J 5 bases, leaving 18 bases between the germline ends. The CDR3 DNA reads TGTGCCAGCAGTCCCTTCACGTCCCCGGGTACCGGGGAGCTGTTTTTT. This translates into CASSPFTSPGTGELFF.

The chain employs TRBV27 and TRBJ1-3; TRBD1 aligns across 9 bases. This CDR3 contains 16 residues. V lost 4 bases, J lost 0 bases, and 4 bases stayed unmatched. Germline V CDR1 and CDR2: MNHEY, SMNVEV (reference sequence). In DNA form, the CDR3 reads TGTGCCAGCAGTTCTGCGGACAGGGGCTCTGGAAACACCATATATTTT. Protein sequence: CASSSADRGSGNTIYF.

V gene TRBV28 combines with J gene TRBJ2-1; 9 bases match TRBD2. This CDR3 comprises 15 residues. After removal of 6 bases from V and 6 bases from J, the junction contained 9 bases not matched to a gene. The germline gives CDR1 MDHEN, CDR2 SYDVKM. The CDR3 spells CASSHGTSRLNEQFF. The DNA of the CDR3 is TGTGCCAGCAGCCACGGGACTAGCCGACTCAATGAGCAGTTCTTC.

The chain joins TRBV27 to TRBJ2-7; TRBD1 aligns across 9 bases. The V gene's germline CDR1 is MNHEY and CDR2 SMNVEV (reference sequence). The V segment lost 2 bases and the J segment 4 bases; nucleotides outside the gene matches: 9. The CDR3 length is 16 residues. CDR3 coding DNA: TGTGCCAGCAGTTTAAACAGGGGGCTCCTTCTTTACGAGCAGTACTTC. Its protein is CASSLNRGLLLYEQYF.

J is TRBJ1-2 and V is TRBV7-2; TRBD1 matches 9 bases. V trimming: 5 bases; J trimming: 8 bases; junction bases outside the gene matches: 9. This CDR3 is built from 14 residues. CDR1 is SGHTA, CDR2 FQGNSA, per germline. The CDR3 DNA follows: TGTGCCAGCAGCCCCCGGGACAGGGCCCGAGGCTACACCTTC. It encodes CASSPRDRARGYTF.

This rearrangement joins TRBV29-1 to TRBJ1-1; no firm D call. The CDR3 has 10 residues. Germline-derived CDR1 and CDR2 are SQVTM and ANQGSEA. With 7 bases removed from V and 10 bases from J, the gap between germline ends came to 13 bases. This CDR3 is CSEGDDPAFF. The CDR3 coding sequence is TGCAGCGAAGGAGACGACCCAGCTTTCTTT.

The chain recombines TRBV5-5 with TRBJ2-1, with 7 bases matching TRBD1. Germline loops: CDR1 SGHKS, CDR2 YYEKEE (reference sequence). V trimming: 5 bases; J trimming: 3 bases; junction bases outside the gene matches: 2. This CDR3 region has 13 residues. The CDR3 is CASRRDSYNEQFF. The CDR3 nucleotides are TGTGCCAGCAGACGGGACAGCTACAATGAGCAGTTCTTC.

The gene calls are TRBV10-3 and TRBJ2-1; 10 nucleotides agree with TRBD2. Looked up from germline, CDR1 is ENHRY and CDR2 is SYGVKD. The CDR3 contains 15 residues. J was trimmed by 4 bases and V by 6 bases; bases with no gene match: 6. The CDR3 loop is CAIREGLAPYNEQFF. In nucleotides, the CDR3 is TGTGCCATCAGAGAGGGACTAGCGCCTTACAATGAGCAGTTCTTC.

The DNA of the CDR3 is TGTGCCAGCAGCAGTCAATGGGTTTGGGAGACCCAGTACTTC. This translates into CASSSQWVWETQYF. The rearrangement uses TRBV21-1 and TRBJ2-5. TRBV21-1 is a listed pseudogene. The CDR3 is 14 residues long.

This chain joins TRBV30 and TRBJ1-1, with D tentatively TRBD1 (6 bases). This CDR3 region has 13 residues. Germline V gene sequence: CDR1 GTSNPN, CDR2 SVGIG (reference sequence). V lost 2 bases, J lost 7 bases, and 14 bases lay in between. The DNA of the CDR3 is TGTGCCTGGAGTTTCGGGGGCGTCAGTGAAGCTTTCTTT. As protein: CAWSFGGVSEAFF.

There are a few counts of this clone. The chain carries TRBV27 and TRBJ2-7; 8 nucleotides match TRBD2. Losses at the gene ends were 3 bases for V and 7 bases for J; bases not matched to a gene: 5. This CDR3 comprises 13 residues. Germline assignment: CDR1 MNHEY and CDR2 SMNVEV (reference sequence). The CDR3 reads CASSLSGGREQYF. CDR3 sequence (DNA): TGTGCCAGCAGTTTGTCGGGAGGGCGTGAGCAGTACTTC.

This clone was seen a handful of times. The rearrangement links TRBV27 to TRBJ1-6; D may be TRBD1 (5 bases). The ends were cut back, 3 bases at V and 8 bases at J, with 11 bases in the middle. CDR3 length: 14 residues. The germline CDR1 and CDR2 sequences are MNHEY and SMNVEV (reference sequence). CDR3 protein: CASSLLGVDSPLHF. DNA of the CDR3: TGTGCCAGCAGTTTGTTAGGGGTGGATTCACCCCTCCACTTT.

The CDR3 DNA reads TGTGCCAGCAGCTCTACAGAGAATTACGAGCAGTACTTC. Translation gives CASSSTENYEQYF. V gene TRBV7-8 combines with J gene TRBJ2-7; D is undetermined. The CDR3 length is 13 residues. Germline lookup yields CDR1 SGHVS and CDR2 FQNEAQ. Trimming took off 4 bases at V and 4 bases at J, with 11 bases between the two ends.

The chain carries TRBV13 and TRBJ2-5; either TRBD1 or TRBD2 may fit D (6 bases each). V lost 5 bases to trimming and J lost 1 base, with 17 bases between them. The CDR3 is 16 amino acids. In germline, CDR1 is PRHDT, CDR2 FYEKMQ (reference sequence). CDR3 sequence (DNA): TGTGCCAGCAGCCCACGGGACGGGGGCGCCCAAGAGACCCAGTACTTC. It encodes CASSPRDGGAQETQYF.

This chain connects TRBV9 to TRBJ1-1; no definite D call. The ends were cut back, 0 bases at V and 10 bases at J, with 13 bases in the middle. From germline, CDR1 is SGDLS and CDR2 YYNGEE. The CDR3 extends over 13 amino acids. In DNA form, the CDR3 reads TGTGCCAGCAGCGTAGTTGAGGGCCCCGCAGCTTTCTTT. Translated: CASSVVEGPAAFF.

The chain carries TRBV5-4 and TRBJ2-3; D gene uncertain. Trimming pared 0 bases from V and 2 bases from J, leaving 4 bases between. The germline gives CDR1 SGHNT, CDR2 YYREEE (reference sequence). CDR3 length: 13 amino acids. As DNA, the CDR3 is TGTGCCAGCAGCTTGGACAACACAGATACGCAGTATTTT. Its translation is CASSLDNTDTQYF.

This clone was counted once. V gene TRBV7-2 combines with J gene TRBJ2-3, with D perhaps TRBD2 (5 bases). CDR1 is SGHTA, CDR2 FQGNSA, per germline. The CDR3 runs to 14 residues. The ends were cut back, 1 base at V and 4 bases at J, with 9 bases in the middle. CDR3 region: CASSLVVGADTQYF. The CDR3 DNA reads TGTGCCAGCAGCTTAGTGGTGGGAGCAGATACGCAGTATTTT.

A word on this clone: Within the sample, other DNA sequences also encode this same CDR3. The V call is TRBV7-9, the J call TRBJ2-5; D might be TRBD1 (6 bases). Trimming took 6 bases from V and 5 from J, leaving 13 bases between them. Germline loops: CDR1 SEHNR, CDR2 FQNEAQ (reference sequence). The CDR3 loop spans 13 amino acids. CDR3 nucleotides: TGTGCCAGCAGTTCAGGGGTTCGGGAGACCCAGTACTTC. Its protein is CASSSGVRETQYF.

The chain has TRBV4-1 and TRBJ2-5; unclear D gene. CDR3 length equals 13 residues. V lost 1 base and J lost 9, with 12 bases in between. CDR1 and CDR2 from the germline V gene are MGHRA and YSYEKL. CDR3 residues: CASSQARYRAQYF. CDR3 DNA: TGCGCCAGCAGCCAAGCCAGGTATAGGGCCCAGTACTTC.

V and J are TRBV10-2 and TRBJ2-7; 7 bases line up with TRBD2. The CDR3 spans 14 residues. Trimming at V came to 4 bases and at J to 3 bases, leaving 6 bases not matched to a gene. Germline loops: CDR1 WSHSY, CDR2 SAAADI. The chain's CDR3 is CASSGLAGGYEQYF. For the CDR3, the DNA is TGCGCCAGCAGTGGTTTAGCGGGTGGCTACGAGCAGTACTTC.

This sequence joins TRBV2 and TRBJ2-1; 10 bases map to TRBD2. Germline assignment: CDR1 SNHLY and CDR2 FYNNEI. The V and J ends lost 8 bases and 3 bases, in that order; junction bases with no gene match: 4. The CDR3 has 14 amino acids. CDR3 region: CASDLAGVYNEQFF. The CDR3 DNA sequence: TGTGCCAGCGATCTAGCGGGAGTCTACAATGAGCAGTTCTTC.

J is TRBJ2-5 and V is TRBV7-9; D unclear. V dropped 3 bases and J dropped 4 bases, with 21 bases sitting between them. The CDR3 has 17 amino acids. Germline V gives CDR1 SEHNR, CDR2 FQNEAQ (reference sequence). CDR3 sequence: CASSLLGLGPEVETQYF. The CDR3 DNA follows: TGTGCCAGCAGCTTGTTAGGTTTGGGCCCAGAGGTAGAGACCCAGTACTTC.

This rearrangement joins TRBV6-1 to TRBJ2-7; no clear D. This CDR3 has 15 residues. Trimming stripped 0 bases from V and 0 bases from J, with 9 bases between. CDR1 and CDR2 (germline): MNHNS, SASEGT. The CDR3 sequence is CASSEAGSVSYEQYF. The CDR3, as DNA: TGTGCCAGCAGTGAAGCGGGTAGTGTCTCCTACGAGCAGTACTTC.

This clone was observed once. The rearrangement uses TRBV29-1 and TRBJ2-7; 8 bases fit TRBD2. J was trimmed by 6 bases and V by 6 bases; bases with no gene match: 10. Germline assignment: CDR1 SQVTM and CDR2 ANQGSEA. This CDR3 spans 13 amino acids. CDR3 amino acids: CSVIAPGGSEQYF. The CDR3 DNA is TGCAGCGTGATCGCGCCGGGAGGGAGCGAGCAGTACTTC.